These 27 T cell receptor beta chains were all obtained from the same sample, sequenced in a study of CD4+ T cells in melanoma. Assay used: immunoSEQ multiplex PCR; TCRdb lists only in-frame clones, some missing. This repertoire shows more than 8,500 clones, approximately 70% found once; its top ten account for roughly a sixth. Sequenced sample: cells from a culture (not recorded whether cultured in vitro). These receptors came from a human donor with melanoma.

The V and J genes are TRBV5-5 and TRBJ2-3, with 10 bases that match TRBD2. The CDR3 sequence is 18 residues long. J lost 0 bases, V lost 0 bases, and 7 bases had no gene match. CDR1 is SGHKS and CDR2 is YYEKEE in the germline V gene (reference sequence). CDR3 loop: CASSLGSGGRGSTDTQYF. The CDR3 bases are TGTGCCAGCAGCTTGGGTAGCGGGGGGCGCGGTAGCACAGATACGCAGTATTTT.

This clone was observed a few times. This sequence joins TRBV7-8 and TRBJ1-2; the D is unclear. The CDR3 totals 14 residues. Trimming removed 4 bases from V and 4 bases from J, with 13 bases in between. Germline CDR1 SGHVS, CDR2 FQNEAQ. Here the CDR3 reads CASSSSPSSYGYTF. In nucleotides, the CDR3 is TGTGCCAGCAGCTCTTCCCCGAGCAGCTATGGCTACACCTTC. The full variable domain, its missing parts supplied by reference TRBV7-8 and TRBJ1-2, is GAGVSQSPRYKVAKRGQDVALRCDPISGHVSLFWYQQALGQGPEFLTYFQNEAQLDKSGLPSDRFFAERPEGSVSTLKIQRTQQEDSAVYLCASSSSPSSYGYTFGSGTRLTVV.

The chain has TRBV6-6 and TRBJ2-3, with unresolved D. The V gene lost 6 bases and the J gene lost 0 bases, with 7 bases spanning the gap. The length of the CDR3 is 13 residues. Germline CDR1 is MNHNY and CDR2 is SVGAGI (reference sequence). CDR3 coding DNA: TGTGCCAGCAGCCTCACTAGCACAGATACGCAGTATTTT. It is translated as CASSLTSTDTQYF.

The rearrangement uses TRBV7-8 and TRBJ1-1; weak D call: TRBD1 (6 bases). Germline assignment: CDR1 SGHVS and CDR2 FQNEAQ. The CDR3 consists of 14 residues. Trimming took 5 bases from V and 6 from J, leaving 16 bases between them. CDR3 in DNA: TGTGCCAGCAGCCCCCGACGGGGGGGCGCTGAAGCTTTCTTT. Translated, it gives CASSPRRGGAEAFF. The full variable domain, with the rest looked up from reference TRBV7-8 and TRBJ1-1, is GAGVSQSPRYKVAKRGQDVALRCDPISGHVSLFWYQQALGQGPEFLTYFQNEAQLDKSGLPSDRFFAERPEGSVSTLKIQRTQQEDSAVYLCASSPRRGGAEAFFGQGTRLTVV.

The V call is TRBV2, the J call TRBJ1-2, with 9 bases lining up with TRBD1. This CDR3 is 18 amino acids long. Trimming removed 6 bases from V and 7 bases from J; junction bases left unmatched: 21. The germline gives CDR1 SNHLY, CDR2 FYNNEI. This chain's CDR3 is CASRGQGISRGSGGGYTF. As DNA, the CDR3 is TGTGCCAGCAGAGGACAGGGGATCTCGAGAGGATCAGGGGGTGGCTACACCTTC.

The J gene is TRBJ1-4, the V gene TRBV27, with 9 nucleotides matching TRBD1. Germline V gives CDR1 MNHEY, CDR2 SMNVEV (reference sequence). The V gene end was trimmed by 5 bases and the J gene end by 6 bases; junction bases not matched to a gene: 13. This CDR3 has 17 residues. The CDR3 sequence is CASSRLRQGGHYEKLFF. CDR3 sequence (DNA): TGTGCCAGCAGTAGACTCCGACAGGGGGGCCATTATGAAAAACTGTTTTTT.

The V gene is TRBV6-6, the J gene TRBJ2-2; no clear D. Trimming took 6 bases from V and 7 from J, leaving 18 bases between them. CDR1 is MNHNY, CDR2 SVGAGI, per germline (reference sequence). The CDR3 contains 15 residues. Here the CDR3 DNA reads TGTGCCAGCAGCACACCCTTTCTAGAGTTCGGGGAGCTGTTTTTT. It translates to CASSTPFLEFGELFF.

This clone was recorded a few times. This chain connects TRBV10-2 to TRBJ1-5; no reliable D call. V was clipped by 0 bases and J by 2 bases, with 5 bases between them. CDR1 and CDR2 from the germline V gene are WSHSY and SAAADI. CDR3 length: 14 amino acids. CDR3 residues: CASSESDGNQPQHF. The CDR3 DNA sequence: TGCGCCAGCAGTGAGTCTGACGGCAATCAGCCCCAGCATTTT.

The chain is built from TRBV29-1 and TRBJ1-1; D gene uncertain. Looked up from germline, CDR1 is SQVTM and CDR2 is ANQGSEA. CDR3 size: 11 residues. Deletions cut 5 bases from V and 7 bases from J, with 11 bases between. The CDR3 nucleotides read TGCAGCGTTTTGGGGAAATTTGAAGCTTTCTTT. This codes for CSVLGKFEAFF. Full variable domain (rest looked up from reference TRBV29-1 and TRBJ1-1): SAVISQKPSRDICQRGTSLTIQCQVDSQVTMMFWYRQQPGQSLTLIATANQGSEATYESGFVIDKFPISRPNLTFSTLTVSNMSPEDSSIYLCSVLGKFEAFFGQGTRLTVV.

J is TRBJ2-7 and V is TRBV11-2; D remains ambiguous. Germline V gives CDR1 SGHAT, CDR2 FQNNGV. The CDR3 runs 13 residues. The germline V and J ends were trimmed by 1 base and 1 base, with 5 bases remaining between them. The DNA for the CDR3 is TGTGCCAGCAGCTTAGCCATTTCCTACGAGCAGTACTTC. Protein sequence: CASSLAISYEQYF. Full variable domain (missing parts from reference TRBV11-2 and TRBJ2-7): EAGVAQSPRYKIIEKRQSVAFWCNPISGHATLYWYQQILGQGPKLLIQFQNNGVVDDSQLPKDRFSAERLKGVDSTLKIQPAKLEDSAVYLCASSLAISYEQYFGPGTRLTVT.

The chain has TRBV7-3 and TRBJ2-1; 7 bases map to TRBD1. This CDR3 region has 16 residues. The V gene end was trimmed by 5 bases and the J gene end by 3 bases; junction bases not matched to a gene: 10. Germline V gene sequence: CDR1 SGHTA, CDR2 FQGTGA. CDR3: CASSPQQGLGYNEQFF. The CDR3 DNA is TGTGCCAGCAGCCCCCAACAGGGGCTGGGCTACAATGAGCAGTTCTTC.

The chain couples TRBV4-2 to TRBJ2-3, with 10 bases identical to TRBD2. Germline trimming cut 0 bases from V and 4 bases from J; bases unmatched to any gene: 7. This CDR3 region has 17 residues. CDR1 and CDR2 from the germline V gene are LGHNA and YNFKEQ. CDR3 residues: CASSQDWSGGEADTQYF. In nucleotides, the CDR3 is TGTGCCAGCAGCCAAGATTGGAGCGGGGGGGAAGCAGATACGCAGTATTTT.

This chain joins TRBV14 and TRBJ2-3, with D unresolved. Per germline, CDR1 SGHDN and CDR2 FVKESK. Deletions cut 2 bases from V and 2 bases from J, with 5 bases between. CDR3 length: 13 amino acids. The CDR3: CASSQPNTDTQYF. CDR3 in DNA: TGTGCCAGCAGCCAACCAAACACAGATACGCAGTATTTT.

The chain joins TRBV4-2 to TRBJ1-3; D gene uncertain. Germline CDR1 and CDR2: LGHNA and YNFKEQ. V was pared by 0 bases and J by 0 bases, with 6 bases between. The CDR3 spans 15 residues. The CDR3 region has the DNA TGTGCCAGCAGCCAAGATCTGTACTCTGGAAACACCATATATTTT. Amino acids: CASSQDLYSGNTIYF.

In this sample, this clone turned up once. CDR3 loop: CASRGGTASPHSGANVLTF. CDR3 bases: TGCGCCAGCAGGGGGGGGACAGCGAGTCCCCACTCTGGGGCCAACGTCCTGACTTTC. The chain links TRBV5-1 to TRBJ2-6; tentatively, D is TRBD1 or TRBD2 (7 bases each). Deletions cut 5 bases from V and 0 bases from J, with 21 bases between. This CDR3 has 19 amino acids. Per germline, CDR1 SGHRS and CDR2 YFSETQ.

The chain uses TRBV5-8 and TRBJ1-5; no firm D call. The germline V gene has CDR1 SGHTS and CDR2 YDEGEE. The length of the CDR3 is 16 residues. Trimming shortened V by 3 bases and J by 0 bases, and 13 bases separated the two germline ends. DNA for the CDR3: TGTGCCAGCAGCTCTCTCCCAGGAAATAGCAATCAGCCCCAGCATTTT. Translating it yields CASSSLPGNSNQPQHF. The complete variable domain, with remaining parts taken from reference TRBV5-8 and TRBJ1-5, reads EAGVTQSPTHLIKTRGQQATLRCSPISGHTSVYWYQQALGLGLQFLLWYDEGEERNRGNFPPRFSGRQFPNYSSELNVNALELEDSALYLCASSSLPGNSNQPQHFGDGTRLSIL.

The J gene is TRBJ1-1, the V gene TRBV6-6; D is perhaps TRBD1 (6 bases). V gave up 6 bases and J gave up 3 bases, with 11 bases separating them. Per germline, CDR1 MNHNY and CDR2 SVGAGI (reference sequence). This CDR3 is 13 amino acids long. The CDR3 sequence is CASRWEGDTEAFF. The CDR3 region has the DNA TGTGCCAGCAGGTGGGAGGGGGACACTGAAGCTTTCTTT.

The chain links TRBV7-9 to TRBJ1-1; TRBD1 is a possible D gene (6 bases). The CDR3 loop spans 14 amino acids. CDR1 is SEHNR and CDR2 is FQNEAQ in the germline V gene (reference sequence). V lost 1 base and J lost 4, with 10 bases in between. The CDR3 loop reads CASSLEGGITEAFF. CDR3 coding DNA: TGTGCCAGCAGCTTAGAGGGGGGCATCACTGAAGCTTTCTTT.

Concerning this clone itself: At one end the junction does not follow the germline gene, possibly because of a read error. V usage is TRBV30 and J usage is TRBJ2-4; TRBD1 aligns across 7 bases. The CDR3 contains 12 residues. The germline V gene has CDR1 GTSNPN and CDR2 SVGIG (reference sequence). CDR3: CAWSGDDRAPRF. The DNA for the CDR3 is TGTGCCTGGAGTGGCGATGACAGGGCCCCCAGGTTC.

The genes are TRBV29-1 and TRBJ2-7; TRBD2 agrees at 14 bases. In germline, CDR1 is SQVTM, CDR2 ANQGSEA. Trimming took 7 bases from V and 2 from J; bases not matched to a gene: 7. The CDR3 totals 15 residues. Here the CDR3 DNA reads TGCAGCGCCGGGACTAGCGGGGGAGGGCCCTACGAGCAGTACTTC. This sequence encodes CSAGTSGGGPYEQYF.

V and J are TRBV7-8 and TRBJ1-5; D not certain. CDR3 length: 16 amino acids. V lost 0 bases and J lost 1, with 10 bases in between. Germline V gene lookup returns CDR1 SGHVS and CDR2 FQNEAQ. The CDR3 region is CASSLARSRSNQPQHF. The CDR3 bases are TGTGCCAGCAGCTTAGCGAGGTCCCGGAGCAATCAGCCCCAGCATTTT.

The chain combines TRBV5-1 with TRBJ2-1; TRBD1 agrees at 7 bases. The length of the CDR3 is 16 residues. In germline, CDR1 is SGHRS, CDR2 YFSETQ. J was trimmed by 8 bases and V by 0 bases; bases with no gene match: 11. The CDR3 bases are TGCGCCAGCAGCTTGGCCGGCAGGGGGTCTATCGATGAGCAGTTCTTC. This encodes CASSLAGRGSIDEQFF.

This clone was observed a few times. The V and J genes are TRBV5-8 and TRBJ2-7; 9 nucleotides agree with TRBD2. The trim removed 1 base at V and 2 bases at J, leaving 4 bases unmatched. Germline V CDR1 and CDR2: SGHTS, YDEGEE. This CDR3 is built from 15 residues. CDR3 sequence reads: CASSLPSGDTYEQYF. In nucleotides, the CDR3 is TGTGCCAGCAGCTTGCCTAGCGGGGATACCTACGAGCAGTACTTC.

The chain joins TRBV28 to TRBJ2-3; unclear D gene. The CDR3 contains 13 residues. The ends were cut back, 6 bases at V and 2 bases at J, with 9 bases in the middle. Germline CDR1 and CDR2: MDHEN and SYDVKM. CDR3 sequence reads: CASRFRPTDTQYF. The DNA for the CDR3 is TGTGCCAGCAGGTTCAGGCCCACAGATACGCAGTATTTT.

The chain is built from TRBV5-1 and TRBJ2-3; tentative D call: TRBD2 (5 bases). Germline-derived CDR1 and CDR2 are SGHRS and YFSETQ. The CDR3 has 16 amino acids. V was trimmed by 0 bases and J by 4 bases, leaving 15 bases between them. CDR3 sequence reads: CASSLGTSNGADTQYF. For the CDR3, the DNA is TGCGCCAGCAGCTTGGGGACCTCCAACGGGGCAGATACGCAGTATTTT.

The chain links TRBV10-1 to TRBJ2-5; D remains ambiguous. CDR1 is WNHNN, CDR2 SYGVQD, per germline (reference sequence). This CDR3 spans 13 amino acids. Trimming took 3 bases from V and 5 from J, leaving 10 bases between them. The chain's CDR3 is CASSEGSRETQYF. The CDR3 coding sequence is TGCGCCAGCAGTGAAGGCTCGCGGGAGACCCAGTACTTC.

This chain connects TRBV5-6 to TRBJ2-2, with 9 bases lining up with TRBD1. The ends lost 4 bases at V and 4 bases at J; junction bases unmatched: 14. Germline-derived CDR1 and CDR2 are SGHDT and YYEEEE. This CDR3 comprises 18 residues. The CDR3 bases are TGTGCCAGCAGCCGACTAACCTACAGGGGGCGTGGCACCGGGGAGCTGTTTTTT. Its translation is CASSRLTYRGRGTGELFF.